The source of this TCR beta chain is a study of long-term antiretroviral therapy in people with HIV. Whole-study findings and limits: Samples were collected from about 2004 to 2017 under possibly less effective ART regimens.

With regard to this clone: Its antigen is as yet unknown.

V shed 6 bases, J shed 5 bases, and the junction held 10 bases outside the gene matches. The CDR3 sequence is 14 residues long. Germline V gene lookup returns CDR1 MNHNY and CDR2 SVGAGI (reference sequence). The run of the v3.0 immunoSEQ assay was at survey level. Sequencing was intended to reach roughly 40,000-55,000 T-cell genomes per sample. Sequencing was performed with immunoSEQ multiplex PCR; in TCRdb, only in-frame clones are kept and a portion is missing. The sample lists about 29,000 clones, about 82% occurring once. The source was unsorted PBMCs, collected 3 years after starting antiretroviral therapy. The clonotype originates from a man aged 40-55 years with HIV. The rearrangement joins TRBV6-6 to TRBJ2-7; 7 bases fit TRBD2. The CDR3 spells CASSPGTTLNEQYF. CDR3 coding DNA: TGTGCCAGCAGCCCGGGGACTACCCTCAACGAGCAGTACTTC.